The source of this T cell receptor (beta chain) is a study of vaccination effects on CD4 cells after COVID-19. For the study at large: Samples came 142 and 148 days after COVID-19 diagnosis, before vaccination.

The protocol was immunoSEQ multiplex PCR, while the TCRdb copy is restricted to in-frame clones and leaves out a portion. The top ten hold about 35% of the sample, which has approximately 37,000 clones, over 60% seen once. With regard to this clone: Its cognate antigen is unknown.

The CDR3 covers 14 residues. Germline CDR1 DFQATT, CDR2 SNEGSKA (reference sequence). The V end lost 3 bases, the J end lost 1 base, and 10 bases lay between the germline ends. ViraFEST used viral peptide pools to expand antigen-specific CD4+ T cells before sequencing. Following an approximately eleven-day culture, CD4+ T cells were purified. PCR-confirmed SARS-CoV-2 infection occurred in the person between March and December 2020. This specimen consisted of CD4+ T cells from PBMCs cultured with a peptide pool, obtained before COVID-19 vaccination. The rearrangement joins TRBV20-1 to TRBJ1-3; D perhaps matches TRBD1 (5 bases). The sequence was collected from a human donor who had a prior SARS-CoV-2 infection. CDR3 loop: CSASDRGSGNTIYF. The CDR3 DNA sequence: TGCAGTGCTAGTGATCGGGGGTCTGGAAACACCATATATTTT.